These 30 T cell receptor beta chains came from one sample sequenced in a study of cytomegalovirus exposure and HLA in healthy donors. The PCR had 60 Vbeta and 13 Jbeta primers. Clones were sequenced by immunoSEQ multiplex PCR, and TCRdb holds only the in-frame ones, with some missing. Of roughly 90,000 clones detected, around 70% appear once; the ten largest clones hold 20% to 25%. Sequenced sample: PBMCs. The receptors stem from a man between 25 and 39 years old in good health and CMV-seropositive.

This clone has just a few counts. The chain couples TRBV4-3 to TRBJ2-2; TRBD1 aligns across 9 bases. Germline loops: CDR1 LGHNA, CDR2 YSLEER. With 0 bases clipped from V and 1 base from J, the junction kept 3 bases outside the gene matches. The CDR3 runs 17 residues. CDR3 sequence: CASSQDQGQGNTGELFF. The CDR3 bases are TGCGCCAGCAGCCAAGATCAGGGACAGGGGAACACCGGGGAGCTGTTTTTT.

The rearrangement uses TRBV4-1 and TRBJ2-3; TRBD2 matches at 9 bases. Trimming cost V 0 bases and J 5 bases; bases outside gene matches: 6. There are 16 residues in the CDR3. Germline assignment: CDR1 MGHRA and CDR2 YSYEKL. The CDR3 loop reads CASSQEQIAGEDTQYF. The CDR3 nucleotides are TGCGCCAGCAGCCAAGAACAGATAGCGGGGGAAGATACGCAGTATTTT.

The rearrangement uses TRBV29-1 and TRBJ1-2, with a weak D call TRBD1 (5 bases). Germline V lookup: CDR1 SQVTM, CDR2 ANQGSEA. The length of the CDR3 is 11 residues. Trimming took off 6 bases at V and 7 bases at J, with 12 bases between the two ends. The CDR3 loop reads CSVDQGIGYTF. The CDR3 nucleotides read TGCAGCGTGGACCAGGGAATTGGCTACACCTTC.

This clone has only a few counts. CDR3 bases: TGCAGCGTTGCCGTAGCGGGAGGCGGAAATGAGCAGTTCTTC. Translating it yields CSVAVAGGGNEQFF. V and J are TRBV29-1 and TRBJ2-1; 10 bases agree with TRBD2. The CDR3 is 14 residues long. V lost 4 bases and J lost 7; bases outside the gene matches: 7. Germline values: CDR1 SQVTM, CDR2 ANQGSEA.

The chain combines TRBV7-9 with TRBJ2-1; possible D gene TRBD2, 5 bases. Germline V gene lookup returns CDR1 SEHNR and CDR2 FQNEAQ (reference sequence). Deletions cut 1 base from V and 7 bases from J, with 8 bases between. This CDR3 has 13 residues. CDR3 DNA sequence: TGTGCCAGCAGCTTAGATCGGGAAAATGAGCAGTTCTTC. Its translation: CASSLDRENEQFF.

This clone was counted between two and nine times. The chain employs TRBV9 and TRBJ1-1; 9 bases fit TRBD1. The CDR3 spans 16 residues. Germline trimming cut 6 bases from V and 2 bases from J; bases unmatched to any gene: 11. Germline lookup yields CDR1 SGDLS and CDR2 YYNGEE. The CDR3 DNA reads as TGTGCCAGCACCCCCACCCCGGGACAGGGAAACACTGAAGCTTTCTTT. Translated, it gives CASTPTPGQGNTEAFF.

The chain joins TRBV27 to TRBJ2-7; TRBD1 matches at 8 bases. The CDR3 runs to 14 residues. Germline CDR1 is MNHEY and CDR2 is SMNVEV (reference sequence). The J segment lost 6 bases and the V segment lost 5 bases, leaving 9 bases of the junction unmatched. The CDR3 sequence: CASSPGQGIGEQYF. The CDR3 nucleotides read TGTGCCAGCAGTCCTGGACAGGGAATCGGCGAGCAGTACTTC.

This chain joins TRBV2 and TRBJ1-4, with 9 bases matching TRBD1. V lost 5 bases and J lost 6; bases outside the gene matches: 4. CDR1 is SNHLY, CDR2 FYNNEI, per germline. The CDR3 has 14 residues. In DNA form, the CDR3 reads TGTGCCAGCAGTACCGGGACAGGGTATGAAAAACTGTTTTTT. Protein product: CASSTGTGYEKLFF.

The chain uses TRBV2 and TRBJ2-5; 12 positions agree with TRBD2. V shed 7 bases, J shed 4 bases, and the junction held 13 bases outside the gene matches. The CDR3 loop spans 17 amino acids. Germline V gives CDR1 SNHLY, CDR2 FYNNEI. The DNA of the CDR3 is TGTGCCAGCACCCCTAACCCGCTAGCGGGGGGGCGAGAGACCCAGTACTTC. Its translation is CASTPNPLAGGRETQYF. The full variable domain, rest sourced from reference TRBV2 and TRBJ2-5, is EPEVTQTPSHQVTQMGQEVILRCVPISNHLYFYWYRQILGQKVEFLVSFYNNEISEKSEIFDDQFSVERPDGSNFTLKIRSTKLEDSAMYFCASTPNPLAGGRETQYFGPGTRLLVL.

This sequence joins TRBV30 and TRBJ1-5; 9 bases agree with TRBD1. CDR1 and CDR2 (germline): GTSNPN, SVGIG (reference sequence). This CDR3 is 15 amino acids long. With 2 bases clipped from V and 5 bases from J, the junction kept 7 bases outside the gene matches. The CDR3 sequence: CAWSPSGTGYQPQHF. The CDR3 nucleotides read TGTGCCTGGAGTCCTTCCGGGACAGGGTATCAGCCCCAGCATTTT.

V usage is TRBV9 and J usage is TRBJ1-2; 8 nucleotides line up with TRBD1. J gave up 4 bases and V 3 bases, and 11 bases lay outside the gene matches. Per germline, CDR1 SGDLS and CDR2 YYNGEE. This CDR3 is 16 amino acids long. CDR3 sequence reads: CASSGSGQGKGYGYTF. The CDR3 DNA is TGTGCCAGCAGCGGCTCTGGACAGGGAAAGGGCTATGGCTACACCTTC.

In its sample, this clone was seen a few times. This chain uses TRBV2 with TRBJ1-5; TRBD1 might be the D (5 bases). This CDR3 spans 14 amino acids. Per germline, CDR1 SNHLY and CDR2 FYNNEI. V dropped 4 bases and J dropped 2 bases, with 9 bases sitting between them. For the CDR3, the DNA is TGTGCCAGCAGTGGGACACAAGGCAATCAGCCCCAGCATTTT. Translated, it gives CASSGTQGNQPQHF.

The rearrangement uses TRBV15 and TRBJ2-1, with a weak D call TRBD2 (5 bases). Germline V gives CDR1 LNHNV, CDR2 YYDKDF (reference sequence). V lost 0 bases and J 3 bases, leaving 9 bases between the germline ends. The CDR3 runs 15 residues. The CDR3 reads CATSRDVGNYNEQFF. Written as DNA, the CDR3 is TGTGCCACCAGCAGAGATGTCGGGAACTACAATGAGCAGTTCTTC.

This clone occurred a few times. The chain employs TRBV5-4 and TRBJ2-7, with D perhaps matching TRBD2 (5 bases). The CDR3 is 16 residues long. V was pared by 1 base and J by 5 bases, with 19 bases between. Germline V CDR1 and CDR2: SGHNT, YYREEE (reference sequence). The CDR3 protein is CASSLPGSVQSHEQYF. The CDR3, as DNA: TGTGCCAGCAGCTTGCCGGGGTCTGTCCAAAGCCACGAGCAGTACTTC.

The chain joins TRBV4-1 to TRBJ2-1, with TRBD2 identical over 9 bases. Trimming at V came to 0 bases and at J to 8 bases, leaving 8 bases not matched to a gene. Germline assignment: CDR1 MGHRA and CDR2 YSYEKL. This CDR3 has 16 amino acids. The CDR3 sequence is CASSQDRNLAGDEQFF. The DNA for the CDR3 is TGCGCCAGCAGCCAAGATCGAAACTTAGCGGGAGATGAGCAGTTCTTC.

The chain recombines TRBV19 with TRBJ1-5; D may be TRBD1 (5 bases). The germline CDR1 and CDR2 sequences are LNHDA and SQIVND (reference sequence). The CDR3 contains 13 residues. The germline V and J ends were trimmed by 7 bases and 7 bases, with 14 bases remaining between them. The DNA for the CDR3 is TGTGCCAGTAATGTGGGCAGGGCACAGCCCCAGCATTTT. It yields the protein CASNVGRAQPQHF.

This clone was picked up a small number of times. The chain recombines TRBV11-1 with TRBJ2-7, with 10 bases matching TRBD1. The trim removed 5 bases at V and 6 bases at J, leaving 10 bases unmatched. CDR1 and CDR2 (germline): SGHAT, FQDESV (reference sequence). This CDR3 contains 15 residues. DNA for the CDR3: TGTGCCAGCAGCCTGACAGGGGGCCCCGCCCCCGAGCAGTACTTC. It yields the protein CASSLTGGPAPEQYF.

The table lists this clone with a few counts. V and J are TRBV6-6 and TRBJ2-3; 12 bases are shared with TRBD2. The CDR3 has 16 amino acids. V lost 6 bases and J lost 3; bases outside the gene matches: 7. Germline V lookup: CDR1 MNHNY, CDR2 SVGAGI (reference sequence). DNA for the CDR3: TGTGCCAGCAGCCTCTCGACTAGCGGGAGTACAGATACGCAGTATTTT. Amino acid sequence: CASSLSTSGSTDTQYF.

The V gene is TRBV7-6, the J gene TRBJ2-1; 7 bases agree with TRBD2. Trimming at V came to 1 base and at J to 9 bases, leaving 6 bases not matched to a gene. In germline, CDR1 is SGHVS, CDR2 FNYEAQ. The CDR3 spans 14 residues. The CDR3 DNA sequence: TGTGCCAGCAGCTTAGTAGCGGGCACAGGTGAGCAGTTCTTC. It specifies CASSLVAGTGEQFF.

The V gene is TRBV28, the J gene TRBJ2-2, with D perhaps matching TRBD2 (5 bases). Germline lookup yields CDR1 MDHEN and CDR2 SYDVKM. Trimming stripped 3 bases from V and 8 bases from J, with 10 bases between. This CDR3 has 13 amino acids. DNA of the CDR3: TGTGCCAGCAGTTTGAGGTTAGCGGGGGAGCTGTTTTTT. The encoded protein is CASSLRLAGELFF.

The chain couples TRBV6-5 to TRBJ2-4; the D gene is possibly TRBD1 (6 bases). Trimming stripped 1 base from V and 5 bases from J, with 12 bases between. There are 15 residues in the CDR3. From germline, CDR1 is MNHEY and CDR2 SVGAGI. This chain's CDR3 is CASSYYREGENIQYF. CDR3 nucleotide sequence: TGTGCCAGCAGTTACTACAGGGAAGGGGAAAACATTCAGTACTTC.

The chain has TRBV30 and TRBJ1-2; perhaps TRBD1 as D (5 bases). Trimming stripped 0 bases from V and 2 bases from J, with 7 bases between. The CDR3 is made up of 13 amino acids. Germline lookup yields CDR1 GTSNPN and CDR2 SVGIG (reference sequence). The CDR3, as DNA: TGTGCCTGGAGTGTCACAGGAAACTATGGCTACACCTTC. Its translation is CAWSVTGNYGYTF.

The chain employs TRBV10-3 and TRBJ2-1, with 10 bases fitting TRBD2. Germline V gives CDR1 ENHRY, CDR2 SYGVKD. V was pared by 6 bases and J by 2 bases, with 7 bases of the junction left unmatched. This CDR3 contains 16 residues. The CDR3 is CAISSPGLATYNEQFF. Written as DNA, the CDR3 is TGTGCCATCAGCTCACCGGGACTAGCGACCTACAATGAGCAGTTCTTC.

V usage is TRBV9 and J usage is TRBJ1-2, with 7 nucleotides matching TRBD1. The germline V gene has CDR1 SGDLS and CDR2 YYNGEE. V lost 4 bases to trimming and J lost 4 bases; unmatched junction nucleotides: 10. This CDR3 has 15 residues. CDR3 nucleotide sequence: TGTGCCAGCAGCCCAAGACAGGGAGTCGGCTATGGCTACACCTTC. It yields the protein CASSPRQGVGYGYTF.

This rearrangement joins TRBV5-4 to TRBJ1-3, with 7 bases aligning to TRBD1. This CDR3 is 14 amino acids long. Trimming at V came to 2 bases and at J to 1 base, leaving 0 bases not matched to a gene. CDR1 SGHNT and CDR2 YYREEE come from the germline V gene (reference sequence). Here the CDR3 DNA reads TGTGCCAGCAGCTTACAGGGGTCTGGAAACACCATATATTTT. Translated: CASSLQGSGNTIYF.

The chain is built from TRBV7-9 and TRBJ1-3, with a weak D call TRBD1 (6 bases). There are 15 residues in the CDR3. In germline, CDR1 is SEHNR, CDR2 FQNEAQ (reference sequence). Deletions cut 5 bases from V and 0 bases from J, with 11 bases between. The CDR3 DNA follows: TGTGCCAGCAGCGTAACAGGGACCTCTGGAAACACCATATATTTT. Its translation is CASSVTGTSGNTIYF.

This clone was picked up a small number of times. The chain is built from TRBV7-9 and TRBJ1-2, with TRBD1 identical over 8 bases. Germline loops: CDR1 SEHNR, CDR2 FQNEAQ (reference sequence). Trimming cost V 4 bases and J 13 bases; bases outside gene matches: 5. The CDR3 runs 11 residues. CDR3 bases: TGTGCCAGCAGCTCACAGGGGGATGGCACCTTC. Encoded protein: CASSSQGDGTF.

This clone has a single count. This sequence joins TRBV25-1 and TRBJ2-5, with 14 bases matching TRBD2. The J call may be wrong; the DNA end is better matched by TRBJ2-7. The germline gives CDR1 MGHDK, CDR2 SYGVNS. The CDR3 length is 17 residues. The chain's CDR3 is CASSAPHGTSGGYEQYF. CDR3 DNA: TGTGCCAGCAGTGCACCCCACGGGACTAGCGGGGGCTACGAGCAGTACTTC.

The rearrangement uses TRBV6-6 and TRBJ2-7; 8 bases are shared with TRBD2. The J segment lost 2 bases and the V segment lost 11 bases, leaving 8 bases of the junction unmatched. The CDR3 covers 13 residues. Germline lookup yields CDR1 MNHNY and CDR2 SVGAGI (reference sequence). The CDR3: CAHGREAAYEQYF. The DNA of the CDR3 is TGTGCCCATGGGCGGGAGGCAGCCTACGAGCAGTACTTC.

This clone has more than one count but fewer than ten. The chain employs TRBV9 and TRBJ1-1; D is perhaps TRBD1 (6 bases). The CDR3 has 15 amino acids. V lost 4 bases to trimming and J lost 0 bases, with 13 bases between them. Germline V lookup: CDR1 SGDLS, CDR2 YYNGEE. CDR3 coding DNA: TGTGCCAGCAGCCAAGAAGGGGGATTGAACACTGAAGCTTTCTTT. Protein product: CASSQEGGLNTEAFF.